This T cell receptor (beta chain) appears in the sequencing data of a study of blood T cell repertoires in COVID-19. As for the study in general: The origin of the acute and convalescent COVID-19 samples was the United States, Italy and Spain.

The CDR3 loop spans 15 amino acids. V lost 8 bases, J lost 7 bases, and 14 bases stayed unmatched. Germline CDR1 is LNHDA and CDR2 is SQIVND (reference sequence). Categorization into cohorts depended on clinical history that participants reported. In the original processing: How many nucleated cells were present was estimated from reference gene primer amplification. This table comes from immunoSEQ multiplex PCR, and its TCRdb copy is limited to in-frame clones, with some not included. V and J calls and clone size come straight from that table; D and trimming were deduced from the DNA. Of roughly 500,000 clones listed, approximately 87% were seen once; the top ten hold 1.5% to 2%.

This sequence was found in a woman aged 40 to 55 who had recovered from COVID-19. The source material was PBMCs or T cells enriched from blood (not recorded which). The chain has TRBV19 and TRBJ1-2, with 9 bases aligning to TRBD1. CDR3 DNA: TGTGCCAGTCAGACGACAGGGGGGACGGTATCTGGCTACACCTTC. Protein: CASQTTGGTVSGYTF.